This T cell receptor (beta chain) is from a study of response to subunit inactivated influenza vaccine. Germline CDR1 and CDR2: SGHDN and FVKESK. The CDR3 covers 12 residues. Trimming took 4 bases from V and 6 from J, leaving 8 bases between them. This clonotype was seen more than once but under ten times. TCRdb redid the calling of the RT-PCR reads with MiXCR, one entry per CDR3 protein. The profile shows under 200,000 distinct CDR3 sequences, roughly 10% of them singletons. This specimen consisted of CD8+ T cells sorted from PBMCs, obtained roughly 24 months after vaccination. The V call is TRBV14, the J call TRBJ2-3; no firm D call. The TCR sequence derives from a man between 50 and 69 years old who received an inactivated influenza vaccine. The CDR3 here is CASSLSWDTQYF. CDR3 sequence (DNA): TGTGCCAGCAGCCTCTCCTGGGATACGCAGTATTTT.